The 4 T cell receptor beta chains presented below share a single source sample, sequenced in a study of blood T cells in healthy people across ages. It was with a sample-barcoded 5' primer and a J-beta primer mix that a second PCR of roughly 7 to 12 cycles was run. TCRdb re-called the 5' RACE reads with MiXCR, one entry per CDR3 protein. The sample yields approximately 1.5 million distinct CDR3 sequences, around 36% seen once. The specimen was blood. The source of these receptors is a woman in her twenties or thirties in good health.

The chain links TRBV5-1 to TRBJ2-7; TRBD1 is a possible D gene (6 bases). The germline V gene has CDR1 SGHRS and CDR2 YFSETQ. The CDR3 runs to 16 residues. Trimming cost V 4 bases and J 3 bases, with 20 bases left between them. As DNA, the CDR3 is TGCGCCAGCAGCCACATTGCCGGACAGATTTTCTACGAGCAGTACTTC. This gives the protein CASSHIAGQIFYEQYF.

The table lists this clonotype with a few counts. The chain has TRBV20-1 and TRBJ2-1; no definite D call. V was clipped by 1 base and J by 4 bases, with 11 bases between them. The CDR3 is 14 amino acids. Germline V gene data show CDR1 as DFQATT and CDR2 as SNEGSKA (reference sequence). The chain's CDR3 is CSARVDWTYNEQFF. The DNA of the CDR3 is TGCAGTGCTAGAGTTGACTGGACGTACAATGAGCAGTTCTTC.

This chain connects TRBV5-1 to TRBJ2-1, with a weak D call TRBD1 (6 bases). The CDR3 is 17 residues long. Germline values: CDR1 SGHRS, CDR2 YFSETQ. V shed 0 bases and J shed 5 bases, with 18 bases lying between them. The CDR3 nucleotides are TGCGCCAGCAGCTTGGCCCCAGGGGCGATTTCCCACAATGAGCAGTTCTTC. It specifies CASSLAPGAISHNEQFF.

V usage is TRBV27 and J usage is TRBJ2-7; 7 nucleotides align to TRBD2. Looked up from germline, CDR1 is MNHEY and CDR2 is SMNVEV (reference sequence). This CDR3 has 15 residues. V was clipped by 3 bases and J by 2 bases; unmatched bases: 7. In nucleotides, the CDR3 is TGTGCCAGCAGTTTCGTGGTAGCGGGTCCCTACGAGCAGTACTTC. Translated: CASSFVVAGPYEQYF.